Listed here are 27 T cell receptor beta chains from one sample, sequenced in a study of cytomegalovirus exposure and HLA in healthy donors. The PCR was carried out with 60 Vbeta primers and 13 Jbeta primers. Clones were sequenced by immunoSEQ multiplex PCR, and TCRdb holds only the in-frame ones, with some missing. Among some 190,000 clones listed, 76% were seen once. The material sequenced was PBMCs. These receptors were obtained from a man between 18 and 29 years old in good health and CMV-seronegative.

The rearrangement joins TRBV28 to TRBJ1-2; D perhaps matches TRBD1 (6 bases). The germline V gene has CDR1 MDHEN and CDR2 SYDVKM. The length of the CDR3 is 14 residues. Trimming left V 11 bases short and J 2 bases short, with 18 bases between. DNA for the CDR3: TGTGCCTTGGGGGGGGCCCCGGAGAACTATGGCTACACCTTC. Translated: CALGGAPENYGYTF.

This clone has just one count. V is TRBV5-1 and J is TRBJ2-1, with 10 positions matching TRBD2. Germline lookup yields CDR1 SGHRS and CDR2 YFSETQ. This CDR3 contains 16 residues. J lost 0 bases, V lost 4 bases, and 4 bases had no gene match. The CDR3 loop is CASSTASGSSYNEQFF. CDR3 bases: TGCGCCAGCAGCACCGCTAGCGGGAGCTCCTACAATGAGCAGTTCTTC.

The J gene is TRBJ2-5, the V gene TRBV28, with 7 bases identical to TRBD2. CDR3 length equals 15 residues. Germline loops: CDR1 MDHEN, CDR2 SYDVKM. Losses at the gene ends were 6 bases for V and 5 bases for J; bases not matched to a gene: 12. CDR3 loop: CASSLTAGVGETQYF. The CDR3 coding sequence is TGTGCCAGCAGCCTCACGGCGGGGGTGGGGGAGACCCAGTACTTC.

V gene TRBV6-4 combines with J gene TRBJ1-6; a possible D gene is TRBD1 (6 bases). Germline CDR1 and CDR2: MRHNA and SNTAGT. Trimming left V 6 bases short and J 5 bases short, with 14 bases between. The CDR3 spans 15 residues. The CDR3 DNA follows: TGTGCCAGCAGAGCTGAGGACAGCCATAATTCACCCCTCCACTTT. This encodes CASRAEDSHNSPLHF.

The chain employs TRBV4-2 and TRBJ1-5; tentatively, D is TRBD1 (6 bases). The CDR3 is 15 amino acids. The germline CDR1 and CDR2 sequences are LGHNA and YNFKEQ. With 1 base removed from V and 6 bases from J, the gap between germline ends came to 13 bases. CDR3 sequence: CASSQGGRGGQPQHF. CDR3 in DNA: TGTGCCAGCAGCCAAGGGGGCAGGGGTGGTCAGCCCCAGCATTTT.

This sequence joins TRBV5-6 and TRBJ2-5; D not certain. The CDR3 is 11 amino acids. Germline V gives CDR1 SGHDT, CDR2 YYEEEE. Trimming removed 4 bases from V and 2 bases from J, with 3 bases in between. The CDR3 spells CASSLQETQYF. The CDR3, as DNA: TGTGCCAGCAGCCTTCAAGAGACCCAGTACTTC.

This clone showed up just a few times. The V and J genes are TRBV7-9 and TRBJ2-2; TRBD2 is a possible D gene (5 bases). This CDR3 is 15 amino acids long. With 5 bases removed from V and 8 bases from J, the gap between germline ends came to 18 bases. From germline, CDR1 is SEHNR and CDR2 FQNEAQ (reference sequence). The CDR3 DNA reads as TGTGCCAGCAGCCCCACGGAGGCAGTTGTTGGGGAGCTGTTTTTT. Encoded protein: CASSPTEAVVGELFF.

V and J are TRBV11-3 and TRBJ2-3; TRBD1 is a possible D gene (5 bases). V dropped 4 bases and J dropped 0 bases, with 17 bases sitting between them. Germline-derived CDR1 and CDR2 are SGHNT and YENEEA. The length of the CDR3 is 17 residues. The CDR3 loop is CASSSGLGDSSTDTQYF. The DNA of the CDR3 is TGTGCCAGCAGCTCCGGCCTAGGGGATTCTAGCACAGATACGCAGTATTTT.

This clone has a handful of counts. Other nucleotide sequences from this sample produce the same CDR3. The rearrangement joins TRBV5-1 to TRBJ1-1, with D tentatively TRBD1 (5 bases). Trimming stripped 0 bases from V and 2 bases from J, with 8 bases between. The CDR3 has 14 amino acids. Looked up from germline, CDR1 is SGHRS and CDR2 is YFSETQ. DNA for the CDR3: TGCGCCAGCAGCTTGGGACAGCCAAACACTGAAGCTTTCTTT. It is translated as CASSLGQPNTEAFF.

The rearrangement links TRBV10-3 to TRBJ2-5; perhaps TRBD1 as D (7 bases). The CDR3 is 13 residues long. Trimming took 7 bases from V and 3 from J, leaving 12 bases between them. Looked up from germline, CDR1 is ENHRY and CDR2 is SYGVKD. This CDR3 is CAIMGGQKETQYF. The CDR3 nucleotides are TGTGCCATCATGGGGGGACAGAAAGAGACCCAGTACTTC.

In nucleotides, the CDR3 is TGTGCCAGTAGTATAGAGACAGGGGGCCCATTCATGAACACTGAAGCTTTCTTT. The encoded protein is CASSIETGGPFMNTEAFF. The rearrangement links TRBV19 to TRBJ1-1, with 10 bases matching TRBD1. Germline CDR1 reads LNHDA; CDR2 reads SQIVND (reference sequence). The V gene end was trimmed by 0 bases and the J gene end by 0 bases; junction bases not matched to a gene: 7. This CDR3 comprises 18 residues.

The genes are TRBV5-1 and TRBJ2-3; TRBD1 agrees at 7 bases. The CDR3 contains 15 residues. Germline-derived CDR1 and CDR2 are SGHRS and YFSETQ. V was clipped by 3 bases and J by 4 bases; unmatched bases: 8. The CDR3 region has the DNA TGCGCCAGCAGCTCCTCAGGGGGTAGGGCAGATACGCAGTATTTT. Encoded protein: CASSSSGGRADTQYF.

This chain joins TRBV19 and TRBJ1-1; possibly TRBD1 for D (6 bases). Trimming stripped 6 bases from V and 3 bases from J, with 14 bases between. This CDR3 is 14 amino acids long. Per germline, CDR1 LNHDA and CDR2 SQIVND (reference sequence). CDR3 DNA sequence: TGTGCCAGTAGACCGCGGGGGCCCCACACTGAAGCTTTCTTT. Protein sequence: CASRPRGPHTEAFF.

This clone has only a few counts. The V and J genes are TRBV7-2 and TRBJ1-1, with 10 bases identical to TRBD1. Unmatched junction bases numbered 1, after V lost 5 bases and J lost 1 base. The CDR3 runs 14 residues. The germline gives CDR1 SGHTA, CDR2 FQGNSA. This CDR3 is CASSGTGANTEAFF. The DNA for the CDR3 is TGTGCCAGCAGCGGGACAGGGGCGAACACTGAAGCTTTCTTT.

The CDR3 bases are TGCGCCAGCAGCAAAAATGGGGGGGGTGAGCAGTTCTTC. Protein: CASSKNGGGEQFF. V is TRBV5-1 and J is TRBJ2-1, with 7 positions matching TRBD2. The CDR3 has 13 residues. The V segment lost 4 bases and the J segment 9 bases; nucleotides outside the gene matches: 7. CDR1 and CDR2 (germline): SGHRS, YFSETQ.

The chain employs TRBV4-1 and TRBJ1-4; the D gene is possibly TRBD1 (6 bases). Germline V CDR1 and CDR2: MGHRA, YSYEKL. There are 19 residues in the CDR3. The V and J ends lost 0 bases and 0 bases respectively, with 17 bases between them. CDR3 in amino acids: CASSQDLGQGIATNEKLFF. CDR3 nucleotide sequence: TGCGCCAGCAGCCAAGATCTGGGCCAGGGGATTGCAACTAATGAAAAACTGTTTTTT.

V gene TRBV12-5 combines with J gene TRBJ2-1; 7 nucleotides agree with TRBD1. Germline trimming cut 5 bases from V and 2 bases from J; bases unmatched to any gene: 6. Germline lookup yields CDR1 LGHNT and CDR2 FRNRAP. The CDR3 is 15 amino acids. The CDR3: CASGEAGGTYNEQFF. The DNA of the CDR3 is TGTGCTAGTGGTGAGGCAGGGGGTACCTACAATGAGCAGTTCTTC. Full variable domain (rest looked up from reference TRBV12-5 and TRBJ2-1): DARVTQTPRHKVTEMGQEVTMRCQPILGHNTVFWYRQTMMQGLELLAYFRNRAPLDDSGMPKDRFSAEMPDATLATLKIQPSEPRDSAVYFCASGEAGGTYNEQFFGPGTRLTVL.

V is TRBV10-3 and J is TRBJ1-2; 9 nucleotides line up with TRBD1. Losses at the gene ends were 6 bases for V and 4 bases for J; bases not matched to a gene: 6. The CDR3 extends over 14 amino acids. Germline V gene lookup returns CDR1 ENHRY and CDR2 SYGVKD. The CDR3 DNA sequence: TGTGCCATCAGCTCGGGACAGGGAACCTATGGCTACACCTTC. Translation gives CAISSGQGTYGYTF.

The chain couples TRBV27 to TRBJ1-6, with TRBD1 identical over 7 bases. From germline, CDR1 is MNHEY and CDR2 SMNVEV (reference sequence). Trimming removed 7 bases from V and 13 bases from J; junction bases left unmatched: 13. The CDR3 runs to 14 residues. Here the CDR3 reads CASTRTGATVPLHF. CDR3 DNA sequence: TGTGCCAGCACCAGAACAGGGGCTACTGTTCCCCTCCACTTT.

CDR3: CASSPTRLAGDTQYF. CDR3 in DNA: TGTGCCAGCTCACCGACCCGGCTAGCCGGAGATACGCAGTATTTT. The gene calls are TRBV18 and TRBJ2-3, with a weak D call TRBD2 (5 bases). This CDR3 spans 15 amino acids. Germline-derived CDR1 and CDR2 are KGHSH and LQKENI. The ends were cut back, 3 bases at V and 5 bases at J, with 15 bases in the middle.

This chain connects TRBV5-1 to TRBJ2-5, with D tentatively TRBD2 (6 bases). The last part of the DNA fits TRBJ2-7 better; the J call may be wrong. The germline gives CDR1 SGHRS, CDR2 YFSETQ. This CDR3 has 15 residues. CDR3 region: CASSLASGGEYEQYF. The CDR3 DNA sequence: TGCGCCAGCAGCTTGGCCAGTGGCGGGGAGTACGAGCAGTACTTC.

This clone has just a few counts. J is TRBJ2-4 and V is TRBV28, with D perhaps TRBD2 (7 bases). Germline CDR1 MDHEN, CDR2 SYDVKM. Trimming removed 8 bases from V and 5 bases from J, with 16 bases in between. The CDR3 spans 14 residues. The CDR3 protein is CASGGRGPENIQYF. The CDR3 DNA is TGTGCCAGCGGGGGGCGGGGGCCCGAAAACATTCAGTACTTC.

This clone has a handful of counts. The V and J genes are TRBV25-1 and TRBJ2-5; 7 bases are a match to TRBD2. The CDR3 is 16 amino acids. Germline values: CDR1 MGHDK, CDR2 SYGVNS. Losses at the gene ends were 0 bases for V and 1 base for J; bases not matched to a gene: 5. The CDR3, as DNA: TGTGCCAGCAGTGAATATGGGGGGGTGGCCCAAGAGACCCAGTACTTC. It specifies CASSEYGGVAQETQYF.

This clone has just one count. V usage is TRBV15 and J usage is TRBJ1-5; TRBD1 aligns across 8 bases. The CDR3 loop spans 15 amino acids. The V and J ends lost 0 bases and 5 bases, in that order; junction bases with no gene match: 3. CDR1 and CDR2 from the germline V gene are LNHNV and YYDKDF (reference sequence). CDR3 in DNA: TGTGCCACCAGCAGAGAGGGGACAGGCCATCAGCCCCAGCATTTT. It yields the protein CATSREGTGHQPQHF.

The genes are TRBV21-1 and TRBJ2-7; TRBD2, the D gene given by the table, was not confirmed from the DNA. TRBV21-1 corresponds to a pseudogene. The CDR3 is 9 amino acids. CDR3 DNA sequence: TGTGCCAGCACCCTCGACGGGGACTTC. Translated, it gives CASTLDGDF.

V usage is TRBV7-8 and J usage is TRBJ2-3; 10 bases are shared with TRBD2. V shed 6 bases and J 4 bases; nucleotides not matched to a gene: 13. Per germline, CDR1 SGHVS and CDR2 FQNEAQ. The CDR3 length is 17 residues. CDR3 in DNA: TGTGCCAGCAGTCTACAGCGGGGGGGAAAATTAGCAGATACGCAGTATTTT. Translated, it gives CASSLQRGGKLADTQYF. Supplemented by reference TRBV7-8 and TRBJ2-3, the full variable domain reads GAGVSQSPRYKVAKRGQDVALRCDPISGHVSLFWYQQALGQGPEFLTYFQNEAQLDKSGLPSDRFFAERPEGSVSTLKIQRTQQEDSAVYLCASSLQRGGKLADTQYFGPGTRLTVL.

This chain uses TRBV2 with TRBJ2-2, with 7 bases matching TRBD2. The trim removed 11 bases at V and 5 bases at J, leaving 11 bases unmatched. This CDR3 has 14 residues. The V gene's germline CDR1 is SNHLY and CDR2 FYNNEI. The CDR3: CAGRGPPGTGELFF. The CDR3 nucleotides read TGTGCCGGGAGGGGACCTCCTGGAACCGGGGAGCTGTTTTTT.